This T cell receptor beta chain is from a study of T-cell memory formation after mild COVID-19. TCRdb re-analysed the 5' RACE reads in MiXCR, keeping a single row per CDR3 protein. Among under 300,000 distinct CDR3 sequences, roughly 16% were seen once, and the ten largest hold about a fifth. There are 14 residues in the CDR3. The V and J ends lost 8 bases and 6 bases respectively, with 20 bases between them. CDR1 is SGHRS and CDR2 is YFSETQ in the germline V gene. The receptor was derived from a man aged 18 to 29 who had mild COVID-19 (a few samples of this study predate the infection). Cell type and time point are not known. The sample consisted of PBMCs or a T cell subset sorted from them (not recorded which). V usage is TRBV5-1 and J usage is TRBJ1-2; the D is unclear. The CDR3 region has the DNA TGCGCCAGTTCCCAGGTGGAGGCGGAGAATGGCTACACCTTC. Translation: CASSQVEAENGYTF.